This record concerns one T cell receptor (beta chain) sequence. Its antigen is currently unknown. This sample is part of a study of T-cell reconstitution after alpha-beta-depleted transplantation in children. Findings of the study overall: The study traced high day-60 TCRbeta diversity in some patients to surviving recipient T cells and thymic progenitors. Most T-cell counts and diversity one year after the transplant came from T cells that were newly produced. Approximately two months post-transplant, alpha-beta T cells reportedly originated from several hundred expanded graft clones.

V lost 8 bases and J lost 6; bases outside the gene matches: 10. This CDR3 region has 15 residues. The V gene's germline CDR1 is SGHTA and CDR2 FQGNSA. Library preparation (for TCRbeta) was performed with unique molecular identifiers. TCRdb reprocessed the PCR reads with MiXCR, giving one entry per CDR3 protein. The data show a few hundred thousand distinct CDR3 sequences, 27% seen once. The chain has TRBV7-2 and TRBJ2-1, with 10 bases fitting TRBD2. The sequence was collected from a boy under three years old with Wiskott-Aldrich syndrome, due to receive a stem cell transplant. This material consisted of PBMCs, taken before TCRalphabeta/CD19-depleted stem cell transplant. The CDR3 DNA is TGTGCCAGCGGCGGCGGGCTAGCGGGAGTCAATGAGCAGTTCTTC. This translates into CASGGGLAGVNEQFF.